A single sample gave rise to the 28 T cell receptor beta chains below, sequenced in a study of cytomegalovirus exposure and HLA in healthy donors. Both 60 Vbeta primers and 13 Jbeta primers went into the PCR. TCRdb's table, derived via immunoSEQ multiplex PCR, lists solely in-frame clones and lacks some. Among 150,000 to 200,000 clones listed, around 68% were seen once. Source material: PBMCs. These receptors originate from a man aged 35 to 55 in good health and CMV-seronegative.

The rearrangement joins TRBV5-6 to TRBJ1-2; tentatively, D is TRBD1 (5 bases). The V and J ends lost 1 base and 3 bases respectively, with 13 bases between them. The CDR3 consists of 15 residues. Germline loops: CDR1 SGHDT, CDR2 YYEEEE. Here the CDR3 reads CASSLYGGSDYGYTF. The CDR3 DNA reads as TGTGCCAGCAGCTTGTACGGGGGGTCCGACTATGGCTACACCTTC. Complete variable domain (other parts from reference TRBV5-6 and TRBJ1-2): DAGVTQSPTHLIKTRGQQVTLRCSPKSGHDTVSWYQQALGQGPQFIFQYYEEEERQRGNFPDRFSGHQFPNYSSELNVNALLLGDSALYLCASSLYGGSDYGYTFGSGTRLTVV.

The rearrangement joins TRBV7-6 to TRBJ2-3; 7 bases align to TRBD1. Germline V CDR1 and CDR2: SGHVS, FNYEAQ. The CDR3 loop spans 14 amino acids. Trimming took 6 bases from V and 3 from J; bases not matched to a gene: 6. CDR3 sequence: CASSSRDRTDTQYF. Here the CDR3 DNA reads TGTGCCAGCAGTTCCCGGGACAGAACAGATACGCAGTATTTT.

The V gene is TRBV7-9, the J gene TRBJ2-5; 7 bases are a match to TRBD1. The CDR3 is 13 amino acids. With V trimmed by 4 bases and J by 5 bases, 4 bases remained unmatched. The germline CDR1 and CDR2 sequences are SEHNR and FQNEAQ (reference sequence). The CDR3: CASSSDRLETQYF. The CDR3 nucleotides are TGTGCCAGCAGCTCGGACAGGCTGGAGACCCAGTACTTC.

This clone was detected only once. The chain links TRBV7-9 to TRBJ2-7; D may be TRBD1 (5 bases). V lost 4 bases, J lost 4 bases, and 8 bases lay in between. CDR1 is SEHNR, CDR2 FQNEAQ, per germline (reference sequence). The CDR3 is 12 amino acids. This CDR3 is CASSYNRYEQYF. CDR3 DNA sequence: TGTGCCAGCAGCTATAACAGGTACGAGCAGTACTTC.

V gene TRBV4-1 combines with J gene TRBJ2-3; 12 bases match TRBD2. The V and J ends lost 0 bases and 2 bases, in that order; junction bases with no gene match: 6. The germline V gene has CDR1 MGHRA and CDR2 YSYEKL. The CDR3 loop spans 18 amino acids. For the CDR3, the DNA is TGCGCCAGCAGCCAAGATTCTTGGACTAGCGGGACCACAGATACGCAGTATTTT. This translates into CASSQDSWTSGTTDTQYF.

The gene calls are TRBV7-8 and TRBJ1-2, with unresolved D. The CDR3 sequence is 15 residues long. The germline V and J ends were trimmed by 5 bases and 3 bases, with 16 bases remaining between them. Per the germline V gene, CDR1 is SGHVS and CDR2 is FQNEAQ. Written as DNA, the CDR3 is TGTGCCAGCAGCCCCCGGGTCCGAGATCACTATGGCTACACCTTC. Amino acid sequence: CASSPRVRDHYGYTF.

The chain is built from TRBV5-1 and TRBJ2-7; 10 bases align to TRBD2. There are 15 residues in the CDR3. The V gene's germline CDR1 is SGHRS and CDR2 YFSETQ. V lost 4 bases to trimming and J lost 0 bases; unmatched junction nucleotides: 4. DNA of the CDR3: TGCGCCAGCAGCGGGGGGACTAGCGACTCCTACGAGCAGTACTTC. It translates to CASSGGTSDSYEQYF.

The chain has TRBV4-3 and TRBJ2-1; 11 bases fit TRBD2. This CDR3 is 16 amino acids long. CDR1 and CDR2 (germline): LGHNA, YSLEER. Unmatched junction bases numbered 2, after V lost 0 bases and J lost 4 bases. CDR3 region: CASSQDPSGGYNEQFF. As DNA, the CDR3 is TGCGCCAGCAGCCAAGATCCTAGCGGGGGGTACAATGAGCAGTTCTTC.

This clone came up a few times. The rearrangement uses TRBV30 and TRBJ2-7; 11 bases match TRBD2. V lost 2 bases and J lost 1; bases outside the gene matches: 1. The CDR3 has 14 amino acids. In germline, CDR1 is GTSNPN, CDR2 SVGIG (reference sequence). In DNA form, the CDR3 reads TGTGCCTGGAGTACTAGCGGGGGATCCTACGAGCAGTACTTC. Translating it yields CAWSTSGGSYEQYF.

V is TRBV27 and J is TRBJ2-7; tentative D call: TRBD2 (5 bases). Germline assignment: CDR1 MNHEY and CDR2 SMNVEV (reference sequence). The CDR3 contains 15 residues. Trimming shortened V by 5 bases and J by 2 bases, and 16 bases separated the two germline ends. CDR3 in amino acids: CASSHTGALAYEQYF. The CDR3 DNA sequence: TGTGCCAGCAGTCATACGGGTGCACTAGCCTACGAGCAGTACTTC.

J is TRBJ2-1 and V is TRBV11-2; TRBD1 aligns across 11 bases. Trimming took 5 bases from V and 8 from J; bases not matched to a gene: 8. The CDR3 has 15 amino acids. CDR1 is SGHAT and CDR2 is FQNNGV in the germline V gene. CDR3 sequence reads: CASSAGTGGLDEQFF. CDR3 DNA sequence: TGTGCCAGCAGCGCCGGGACAGGGGGTTTGGATGAGCAGTTCTTC.

This rearrangement joins TRBV19 to TRBJ2-2; no clear D. The ends were cut back, 3 bases at V and 0 bases at J, with 17 bases in the middle. The germline V gene has CDR1 LNHDA and CDR2 SQIVND (reference sequence). The CDR3 runs 18 residues. CDR3 region: CASSISRRRRPNTGELFF. The CDR3 nucleotides are TGTGCCAGTAGTATCAGCCGGCGGAGACGGCCGAACACCGGGGAGCTGTTTTTT.

As regards this clone: The germline gene is not matched at one end of the junction; a read error may be the cause. The chain links TRBV7-9 to TRBJ1-1; TRBD1 matches 8 bases. Germline V lookup: CDR1 SEHNR, CDR2 FQNEAQ (reference sequence). The CDR3 has 15 amino acids. The CDR3 DNA reads TGTTCCAGCAGCTTATCCGGACAGGGTAAAACTGAAGCTTTCTTT. This codes for CSSSLSGQGKTEAFF. The whole variable domain, filled in from reference TRBV7-9 and TRBJ1-1, reads DTGVSQNPRHKITKRGQNVTFRCDPISEHNRLYWYRQTLGQGPEFLTYFQNEAQLEKSRLLSDRFSAERPKGSFSTLEIQRTEQGDSAMYLCSSSLSGQGKTEAFFGQGTRLTVV.

This clone has more than one count but fewer than ten. The chain carries TRBV6-5 and TRBJ2-7; 8 bases align to TRBD1. CDR3 length: 14 amino acids. V shed 2 bases, J shed 7 bases, and the junction held 7 bases outside the gene matches. From germline, CDR1 is MNHEY and CDR2 SVGAGI. CDR3 bases: TGTGCCAGCAGTTACGACTCTAGACAGGGGGAGCAGTACTTC. This encodes CASSYDSRQGEQYF.

The chain is built from TRBV6-1 and TRBJ2-3, with D possibly being TRBD1 (5 bases). Germline V lookup: CDR1 MNHNS, CDR2 SASEGT. There are 14 residues in the CDR3. V shed 5 bases and J shed 3 bases, with 12 bases lying between them. The chain's CDR3 is CASSQWGTTDTQYF. Written as DNA, the CDR3 is TGTGCCAGCAGTCAGTGGGGCACTACAGATACGCAGTATTTT.

This chain connects TRBV7-9 to TRBJ2-5; D is undetermined. V lost 1 base, J lost 7 bases, and 10 bases lay in between. CDR3 length equals 13 residues. Germline-derived CDR1 and CDR2 are SEHNR and FQNEAQ (reference sequence). CDR3: CASSLGYPGTQYF. CDR3 nucleotide sequence: TGTGCCAGCAGCTTAGGTTACCCAGGGACCCAGTACTTC.

The genes are TRBV7-8 and TRBJ2-1; D is unresolved. Trimming took 10 bases from V and 9 from J, leaving 16 bases between them. From germline, CDR1 is SGHVS and CDR2 FQNEAQ. This CDR3 has 12 amino acids. CDR3 sequence: CATSKPVPEQFF. In nucleotides, the CDR3 is TGTGCCACCTCAAAGCCTGTCCCTGAGCAGTTCTTC.

This clone turned up a few times. This chain links TRBV13 with TRBJ2-5; D is possibly TRBD1 (6 bases). The CDR3 is 14 residues long. V was pared by 6 bases and J by 0 bases, with 11 bases between. Germline V lookup: CDR1 PRHDT, CDR2 FYEKMQ (reference sequence). In DNA form, the CDR3 reads TGTGCCAGCAGAGCTAGGGGGAACCAAGAGACCCAGTACTTC. Translation gives CASRARGNQETQYF.

The chain couples TRBV20-1 to TRBJ1-2; D perhaps matches TRBD1 (5 bases). V shed 6 bases and J shed 8 bases, with 13 bases lying between them. Germline CDR1 and CDR2: DFQATT and SNEGSKA (reference sequence). The CDR3 covers 11 residues. CDR3 sequence reads: CSAWGGQGYTF. DNA for the CDR3: TGCAGTGCGTGGGGGGGTCAGGGCTACACCTTC.

V and J are TRBV29-1 and TRBJ2-5; D perhaps matches TRBD2 (7 bases). The DNA matches TRBJ2-7 better at its end, which makes the J call doubtful. CDR3 length: 13 residues. Germline V gene data show CDR1 as SQVTM and CDR2 as ANQGSEA. Here the CDR3 reads CSVVERGGYEQYF. The CDR3 coding sequence is TGCAGCGTTGTAGAGAGGGGGGGCTACGAGCAGTACTTC.

This sequence joins TRBV10-3 and TRBJ2-5, with TRBD2 matching over 8 bases. Per the germline V gene, CDR1 is ENHRY and CDR2 is SYGVKD. Germline trimming cut 2 bases from V and 5 bases from J; bases unmatched to any gene: 4. The CDR3 length is 14 residues. The CDR3 nucleotides are TGTGCCATCAGTGAGAGGACTAGCCGCGAGACCCAGTACTTC. Translating gives CAISERTSRETQYF.

The chain employs TRBV5-1 and TRBJ1-1, with 7 bases fitting TRBD1. CDR3 length: 17 amino acids. The J segment lost 1 base and the V segment lost 4 bases, leaving 13 bases of the junction unmatched. Germline V CDR1 and CDR2: SGHRS, YFSETQ. The CDR3 DNA sequence: TGCGCCAGCAGCCCGCGAGTCGGATCAGGGGGGAACACTGAAGCTTTCTTT. This encodes CASSPRVGSGGNTEAFF.

The gene calls are TRBV19 and TRBJ1-1; tentative D call: TRBD1 (6 bases). Trimming removed 9 bases from V and 11 bases from J, with 16 bases in between. CDR1 is LNHDA, CDR2 SQIVND, per germline (reference sequence). This CDR3 region has 11 residues. This CDR3 reads CASNNRAAAFF. In DNA form, the CDR3 reads TGTGCCAGCAATAACAGGGCCGCTGCTTTCTTT.

For the CDR3, the DNA is TGTGCCAGCAGTGAAGCGCACAGGGCACTGGGCTACACCTTC. It translates to CASSEAHRALGYTF. This chain uses TRBV6-1 with TRBJ1-2; tentatively, D is TRBD1 (6 bases). Between the trimmed V and J ends, which lost 0 bases and 8 bases, there was a span of 13 bases. This CDR3 is built from 14 residues. Germline V gives CDR1 MNHNS, CDR2 SASEGT.

The chain is built from TRBV2 and TRBJ2-5, with D maybe TRBD1 (6 bases). The V end lost 9 bases, the J end lost 2 bases, and 10 bases lay between the germline ends. Germline V CDR1 and CDR2: SNHLY, FYNNEI. The CDR3 runs to 12 residues. CDR3: CARGGSQETQYF. As DNA, the CDR3 is TGTGCCAGAGGGGGATCTCAAGAGACCCAGTACTTC.

The chain carries TRBV5-5 and TRBJ1-5, with unresolved D. The CDR3 has 13 amino acids. Germline V gives CDR1 SGHKS, CDR2 YYEKEE (reference sequence). V lost 0 bases, J lost 2 bases, and 3 bases lay in between. The CDR3 DNA follows: TGTGCCAGCAGCTTGGCCGGCAATCAGCCCCAGCATTTT. Translation gives CASSLAGNQPQHF.

This rearrangement joins TRBV30 to TRBJ2-5, with TRBD2 identical over 8 bases. Losses at the gene ends were 1 base for V and 5 bases for J; bases not matched to a gene: 3. Germline V CDR1 and CDR2: GTSNPN, SVGIG (reference sequence). The length of the CDR3 is 13 residues. The CDR3 sequence is CAWSAGLAETQYF. CDR3 DNA: TGTGCCTGGAGTGCCGGACTAGCTGAGACCCAGTACTTC. The full variable domain, rest sourced from reference TRBV30 and TRBJ2-5, is SQTIHQWPATLVQPVGSPLSLECTVEGTSNPNLYWYRQAAGRGLQLLFYSVGIGQISSEVPQNLSASRPQDRQFILSSKKLLLSDSGFYLCAWSAGLAETQYFGPGTRLLVL.

V usage is TRBV5-1 and J usage is TRBJ2-7; 8 bases match TRBD1. In germline, CDR1 is SGHRS, CDR2 YFSETQ. Trimming removed 6 bases from V and 5 bases from J; junction bases left unmatched: 7. CDR3 length: 13 residues. CDR3 DNA: TGCGCCAGCACCCCCAGGGGGCGAAACGAGCAGTACTTC. Translated, it gives CASTPRGRNEQYF. The variable domain in full, completed from reference TRBV5-1 and TRBJ2-7, reads KAGVTQTPRYLIKTRGQQVTLSCSPISGHRSVSWYQQTPGQGLQFLFEYFSETQRNKGNFPGRFSGRQFSNSRSEMNVSTLELGDSALYLCASTPRGRNEQYFGPGTRLTVT.